The 18 T cell receptor beta chains below come from one sample, sequenced in a study of patients and donors after allogeneic stem cell transplantation. TCRdb used MiXCR to reprocess the RT-PCR reads, holding one entry per CDR3 protein. Among 200,000 to 250,000 distinct CDR3 sequences listed, roughly 13% were seen once. Sequencing was performed on blood, either unsorted or a sorted T cell fraction (not recorded which). These receptors were taken from a human donor who was either an allogeneic HSCT recipient or a stem cell or donor lymphocyte infusion donor (not recorded which). It is not recorded whose cells these are; they may come from a transplant donor.

This clonotype was seen at least ten times. V gene TRBV6-5 combines with J gene TRBJ2-1; D is possibly TRBD1 (6 bases). The germline CDR1 and CDR2 sequences are MNHEY and SVGAGI. The CDR3 is made up of 15 amino acids. V lost 0 bases, J lost 8 bases, and 14 bases lay in between. The CDR3 loop is CASSYSGATLDEQFF. In nucleotides, the CDR3 is TGTGCCAGCAGTTACTCGGGGGCCACCTTGGATGAGCAGTTCTTC.

This chain connects TRBV20-1 to TRBJ1-6, with D possibly matching TRBD1 (5 bases). Between the trimmed V and J ends, which lost 2 bases and 8 bases, there was a span of 13 bases. The CDR3 is made up of 14 amino acids. CDR1 and CDR2 from the germline V gene are DFQATT and SNEGSKA (reference sequence). The CDR3 is CSARRGGGDSPLHF. The CDR3 DNA reads as TGCAGTGCTAGACGGGGCGGTGGAGATTCACCCCTCCACTTT.

This rearrangement joins TRBV12-3 or TRBV12-4 to TRBJ2-2; a possible D gene is TRBD2 (6 bases). Trimming cost V 5 bases and J 9 bases, with 19 bases left between them. The CDR3 spans 15 residues. CDR3 sequence: CASSRLVGSPWELFF. CDR3 sequence (DNA): TGTGCCAGCAGTCGACTAGTGGGGTCTCCCTGGGAGCTGTTTTTT.

This clonotype has more than one count but fewer than ten. The rearrangement uses TRBV12-3 or TRBV12-4 and TRBJ2-3, with D perhaps being TRBD1 or TRBD2 (6 bases each). Trimming shortened V by 3 bases and J by 6 bases, and 16 bases separated the two germline ends. The CDR3 has 15 residues. CDR3 region: CASSFAGGLVDTQYF. CDR3 nucleotide sequence: TGTGCCAGCAGTTTCGCCGGGGGCCTGGTGGATACGCAGTATTTT.

The table lists this clonotype with a few counts. This chain uses TRBV5-1 with TRBJ2-1, with 15 bases aligning to TRBD2. The CDR3 covers 17 residues. Germline V CDR1 and CDR2: SGHRS, YFSETQ. J was trimmed by 4 bases and V by 3 bases; bases with no gene match: 5. The CDR3 DNA follows: TGCGCCAGCAGCTCCCGGACTAGCGGGAGGGGGTACAATGAGCAGTTCTTC. This sequence encodes CASSSRTSGRGYNEQFF.

This clonotype was detected many times. The V gene is TRBV12-3 or TRBV12-4, the J gene TRBJ2-3; D call uncertain. The CDR3 length is 12 residues. V was shortened by 5 bases and J by 7 bases, with 10 bases between the two germline ends. CDR3 coding DNA: TGTGCCAGCAGTATCGGGTTGAATACGCAGTATTTT. As protein: CASSIGLNTQYF.

Only a few counts were recorded for this clonotype. The V gene is TRBV7-9, the J gene TRBJ2-1; D remains ambiguous. Trimming removed 0 bases from V and 0 bases from J, with 12 bases in between. The CDR3 length is 17 residues. CDR1 is SEHNR and CDR2 is FQNEAQ in the germline V gene (reference sequence). The CDR3 DNA sequence: TGTGCCAGCAGCTTAGCGCACGGATTGAGCTCCTACAATGAGCAGTTCTTC. It is translated as CASSLAHGLSSYNEQFF.

This clonotype was found many times. The V call is TRBV29-1, the J call TRBJ2-1; 16 nucleotides line up with TRBD2. V dropped 6 bases and J dropped 4; count of bases not matched to a gene: 9. Germline V CDR1 and CDR2: SQVTM, ANQGSEA. The CDR3 is 17 amino acids. The DNA for the CDR3 is TGCAGCGTGGGGGGACTAGCGGGGGGGCCGTTTTACAATGAGCAGTTCTTC. Protein sequence: CSVGGLAGGPFYNEQFF.

In this sample, this clonotype turned up a few times. The J gene is TRBJ2-3, the V gene TRBV7-3; 7 bases are a match to TRBD2. This CDR3 is 14 amino acids long. The V gene's germline CDR1 is SGHTA and CDR2 FQGTGA. The V segment lost 9 bases and the J segment 2 bases; nucleotides outside the gene matches: 8. The CDR3 region has the DNA TGTGCCAGTGGAGCGCGGGGGACCACAGATACGCAGTATTTT. Its protein is CASGARGTTDTQYF.

This clonotype was seen ten or more times. The chain is built from TRBV29-1 and TRBJ2-5; unclear D gene. V was cut by 1 base and J by 3 bases, with 15 bases left in between. This CDR3 is built from 15 residues. Germline loops: CDR1 SQVTM, CDR2 ANQGSEA. The CDR3 loop reads CSVEARVHPKETQYF. The CDR3 DNA follows: TGCAGCGTTGAAGCTCGGGTACATCCAAAAGAGACCCAGTACTTC. Variable domain in full (rest from reference TRBV29-1 and TRBJ2-5): SAVISQKPSRDICQRGTSLTIQCQVDSQVTMMFWYRQQPGQSLTLIATANQGSEATYESGFVIDKFPISRPNLTFSTLTVSNMSPEDSSIYLCSVEARVHPKETQYFGPGTRLLVL.

This clonotype was found a few times. Written as DNA, the CDR3 is TGCAGCGCTAGGCCAGGCGGCGGCACCGGGGAGCTGTTTTTT. Translated, it gives CSARPGGGTGELFF. V and J are TRBV29-1 and TRBJ2-2; D uncertain. This CDR3 spans 14 amino acids. Germline V CDR1 and CDR2: SQVTM, ANQGSEA. The ends were cut back, 7 bases at V and 4 bases at J, with 16 bases in the middle.

This clonotype was seen many times. The chain has TRBV5-1 and TRBJ1-2; 9 bases are a match to TRBD1. Trimming removed 3 bases from V and 8 bases from J; junction bases left unmatched: 8. Germline V gene lookup returns CDR1 SGHRS and CDR2 YFSETQ. This CDR3 is 14 amino acids long. The CDR3 region has the DNA TGCGCCAGCAGCTGGGACAGGGTATCAGGAGGCTACACCTTC. The encoded protein is CASSWDRVSGGYTF. Drawing the rest from reference TRBV5-1 and TRBJ1-2, the complete variable domain is KAGVTQTPRYLIKTRGQQVTLSCSPISGHRSVSWYQQTPGQGLQFLFEYFSETQRNKGNFPGRFSGRQFSNSRSEMNVSTLELGDSALYLCASSWDRVSGGYTFGSGTRLTVV.

This clonotype showed up just a few times. The V and J genes are TRBV20-1 and TRBJ2-5; the D is unclear. Trimming pared 3 bases from V and 5 bases from J, leaving 7 bases between. Germline V gene data show CDR1 as DFQATT and CDR2 as SNEGSKA (reference sequence). CDR3 length: 11 amino acids. Here the CDR3 reads CSASTSETQYF. The CDR3, as DNA: TGCAGTGCTAGTACGAGCGAGACCCAGTACTTC.

This clonotype was found a few times. The rearrangement joins TRBV7-2 to TRBJ2-3; 7 nucleotides match TRBD1. The CDR3 is 14 residues long. Germline lookup yields CDR1 SGHTA and CDR2 FQGNSA. V trimming: 1 base; J trimming: 6 bases; junction bases outside the gene matches: 4. The CDR3 reads CASSLVGGRDTQYF. CDR3 DNA: TGTGCCAGCAGCTTAGTAGGGGGCAGGGATACGCAGTATTTT.

The V and J genes are TRBV5-1 and TRBJ1-1; possible D gene TRBD1, 6 bases. Germline V gives CDR1 SGHRS, CDR2 YFSETQ. Trimming left V 1 base short and J 7 bases short, with 11 bases between. This CDR3 is built from 13 residues. CDR3: CASSLRGQSEAFF. The CDR3, as DNA: TGCGCCAGCAGCTTGCGAGGACAGAGTGAAGCTTTCTTT.

The chain joins TRBV30 to TRBJ1-3; a possible D gene is TRBD1 (5 bases). The CDR3 loop spans 14 amino acids. Trimming shortened V by 4 bases and J by 0 bases, and 10 bases separated the two germline ends. Germline V gene sequence: CDR1 GTSNPN, CDR2 SVGIG (reference sequence). In DNA form, the CDR3 reads TGTGCCTGGACGTGGGGGAGCTCTGGAAACACCATATATTTT. This translates into CAWTWGSSGNTIYF.

This clonotype was detected many times. The J gene is TRBJ1-4, the V gene TRBV20-1; 7 nucleotides agree with TRBD1. CDR1 and CDR2 (germline): DFQATT, SNEGSKA (reference sequence). J was trimmed by 8 bases and V by 4 bases; bases with no gene match: 13. CDR3 length equals 15 residues. The CDR3 DNA follows: TGCAGTGCTACGCTCGGGAGGGGGCTAAGGGAAAAACTGTTTTTT. It yields the protein CSATLGRGLREKLFF.

This chain uses TRBV19 with TRBJ1-1, with 8 bases matching TRBD1. Germline CDR1 is LNHDA and CDR2 is SQIVND (reference sequence). The CDR3 is 13 amino acids. Unmatched junction bases numbered 3, after V lost 6 bases and J lost 3 bases. The DNA of the CDR3 is TGTGCCAGTAGGAAGACAGGGGACACTGAAGCTTTCTTT. It codes for CASRKTGDTEAFF. The full variable domain, its missing parts supplied by reference TRBV19 and TRBJ1-1, is DGGITQSPKYLFRKEGQNVTLSCEQNLNHDAMYWYRQDPGQGLRLIYYSQIVNDFQKGDIAEGYSVSREKKESFPLTVTSAQKNPTAFYLCASRKTGDTEAFFGQGTRLTVV.